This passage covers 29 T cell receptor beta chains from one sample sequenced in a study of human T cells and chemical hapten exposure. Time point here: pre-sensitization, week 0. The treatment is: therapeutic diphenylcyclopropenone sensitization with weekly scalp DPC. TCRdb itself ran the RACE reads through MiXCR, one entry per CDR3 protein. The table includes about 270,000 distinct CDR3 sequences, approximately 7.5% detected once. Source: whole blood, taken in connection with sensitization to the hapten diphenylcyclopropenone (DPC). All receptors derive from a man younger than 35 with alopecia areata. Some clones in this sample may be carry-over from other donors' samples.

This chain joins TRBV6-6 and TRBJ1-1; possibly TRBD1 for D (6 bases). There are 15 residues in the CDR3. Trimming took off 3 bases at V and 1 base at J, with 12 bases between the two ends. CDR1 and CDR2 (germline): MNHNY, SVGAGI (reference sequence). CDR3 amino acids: CASSYGGAENTEAFF. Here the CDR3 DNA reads TGTGCCAGCAGTTATGGGGGGGCAGAGAACACTGAAGCTTTCTTT.

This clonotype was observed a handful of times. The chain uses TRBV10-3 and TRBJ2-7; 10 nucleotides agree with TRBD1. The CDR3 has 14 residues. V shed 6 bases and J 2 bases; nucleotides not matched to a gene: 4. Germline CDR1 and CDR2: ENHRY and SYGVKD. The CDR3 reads CAISRDRGPYEQYF. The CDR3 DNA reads TGTGCCATCAGCCGGGACAGGGGCCCCTACGAGCAGTACTTC.

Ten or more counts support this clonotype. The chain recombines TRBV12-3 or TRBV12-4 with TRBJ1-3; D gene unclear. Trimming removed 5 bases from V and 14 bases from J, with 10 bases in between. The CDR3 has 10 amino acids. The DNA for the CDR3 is TGTGCCAGCAGTATACGGGAACTATATTTT. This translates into CASSIRELYF.

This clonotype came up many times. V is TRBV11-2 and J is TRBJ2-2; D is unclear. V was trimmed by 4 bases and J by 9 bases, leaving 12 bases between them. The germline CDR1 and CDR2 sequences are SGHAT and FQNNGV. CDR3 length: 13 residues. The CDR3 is CASSSAPARELFF. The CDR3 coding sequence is TGTGCCAGCAGCTCCGCTCCAGCCAGGGAGCTGTTTTTT.

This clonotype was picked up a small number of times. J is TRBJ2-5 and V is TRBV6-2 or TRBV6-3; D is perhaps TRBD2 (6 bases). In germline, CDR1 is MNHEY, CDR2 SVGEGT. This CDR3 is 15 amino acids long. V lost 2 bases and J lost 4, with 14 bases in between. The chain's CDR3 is CASSYGEEGGETQYF. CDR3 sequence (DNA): TGTGCCAGCAGTTACGGTGAAGAGGGAGGAGAGACCCAGTACTTC.

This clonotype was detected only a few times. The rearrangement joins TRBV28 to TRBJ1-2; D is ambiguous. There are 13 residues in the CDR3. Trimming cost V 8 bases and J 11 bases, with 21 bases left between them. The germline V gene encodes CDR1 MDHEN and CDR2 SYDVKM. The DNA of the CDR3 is TGTGCCAGCGGCCCTCTCTCTCTCAGAGGTTACACCTTC. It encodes CASGPLSLRGYTF.

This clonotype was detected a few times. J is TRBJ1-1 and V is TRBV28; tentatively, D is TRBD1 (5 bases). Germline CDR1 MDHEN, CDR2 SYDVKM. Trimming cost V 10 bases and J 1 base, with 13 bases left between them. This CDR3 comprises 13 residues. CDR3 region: CATSWGGNTEAFF. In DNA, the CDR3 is TGTGCCACCTCTTGGGGGGGGAACACTGAAGCTTTCTTT.

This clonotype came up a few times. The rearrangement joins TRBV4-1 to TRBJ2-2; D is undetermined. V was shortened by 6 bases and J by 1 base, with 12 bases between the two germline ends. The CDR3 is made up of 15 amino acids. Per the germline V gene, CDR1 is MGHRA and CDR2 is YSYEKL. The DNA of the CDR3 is TGCGCCAGCAGAATGGGCATTCTGAACACCGGGGAGCTGTTTTTT. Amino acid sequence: CASRMGILNTGELFF.

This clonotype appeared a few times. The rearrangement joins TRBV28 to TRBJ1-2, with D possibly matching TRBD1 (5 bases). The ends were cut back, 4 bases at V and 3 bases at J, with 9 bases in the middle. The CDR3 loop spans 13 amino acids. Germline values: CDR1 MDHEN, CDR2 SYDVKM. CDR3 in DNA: TGTGCCAGCAGTTCCCCGGGGGACTATGGCTACACCTTC. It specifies CASSSPGDYGYTF.

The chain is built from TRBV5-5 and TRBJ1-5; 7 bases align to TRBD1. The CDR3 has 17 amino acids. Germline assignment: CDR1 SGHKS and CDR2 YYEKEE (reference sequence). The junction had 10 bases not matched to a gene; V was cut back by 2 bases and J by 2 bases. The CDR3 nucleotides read TGTGCCAGCAGCTTAAGGTCGGGGACAGTTGGCAATCAGCCCCAGCATTTT. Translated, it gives CASSLRSGTVGNQPQHF. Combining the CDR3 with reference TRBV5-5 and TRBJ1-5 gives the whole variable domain DAGVTQSPTHLIKTRGQQVTLRCSPISGHKSVSWYQQVLGQGPQFIFQYYEKEERGRGNFPDRFSARQFPNYSSELNVNALLLGDSALYLCASSLRSGTVGNQPQHFGDGTRLSIL.

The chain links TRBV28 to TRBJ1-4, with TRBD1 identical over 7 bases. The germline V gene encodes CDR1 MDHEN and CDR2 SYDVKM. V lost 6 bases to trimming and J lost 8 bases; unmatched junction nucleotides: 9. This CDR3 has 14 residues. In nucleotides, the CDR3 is TGTGCCAGCAGCACGGACAGGAGACAAGAAAAACTGTTTTTT. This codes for CASSTDRRQEKLFF.

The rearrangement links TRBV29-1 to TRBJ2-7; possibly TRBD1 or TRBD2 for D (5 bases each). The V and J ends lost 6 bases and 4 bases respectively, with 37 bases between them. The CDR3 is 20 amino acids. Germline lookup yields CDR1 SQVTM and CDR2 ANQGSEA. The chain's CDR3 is CSVVIRFLSRGRSVGYEQYV. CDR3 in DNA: TGCAGCGTCGTGATTCGTTTTTTAAGTAGGGGACGGAGCGTTGGTTACGAGCAGTACGTC.

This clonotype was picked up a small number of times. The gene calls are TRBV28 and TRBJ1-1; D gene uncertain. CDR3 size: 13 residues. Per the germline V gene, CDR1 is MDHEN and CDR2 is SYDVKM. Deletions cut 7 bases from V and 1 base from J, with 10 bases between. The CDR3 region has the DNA TGTGCCAGCACCCCACGGCGGAACACTGAAGCTTTCTTT. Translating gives CASTPRRNTEAFF.

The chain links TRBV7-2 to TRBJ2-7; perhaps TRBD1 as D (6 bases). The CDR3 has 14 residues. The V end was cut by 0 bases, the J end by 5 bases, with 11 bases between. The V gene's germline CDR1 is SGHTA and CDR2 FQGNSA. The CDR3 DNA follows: TGTGCCAGCAGCTTAGCAAGGGGGTCGAACGAGCAGTACGTC. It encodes CASSLARGSNEQYV.

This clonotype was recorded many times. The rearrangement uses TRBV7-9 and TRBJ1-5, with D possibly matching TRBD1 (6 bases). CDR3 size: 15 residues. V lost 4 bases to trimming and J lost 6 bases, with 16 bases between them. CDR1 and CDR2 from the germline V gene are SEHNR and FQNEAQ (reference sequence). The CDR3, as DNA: TGTGCCAGCAGCTCGTACCGGGACAAAGGTCAGCCCCAGCATTTT. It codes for CASSSYRDKGQPQHF. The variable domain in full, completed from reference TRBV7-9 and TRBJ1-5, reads DTGVSQNPRHKITKRGQNVTFRCDPISEHNRLYWYRQTLGQGPEFLTYFQNEAQLEKSRLLSDRFSAERPKGSFSTLEIQRTEQGDSAMYLCASSSYRDKGQPQHFGDGTRLSIL.

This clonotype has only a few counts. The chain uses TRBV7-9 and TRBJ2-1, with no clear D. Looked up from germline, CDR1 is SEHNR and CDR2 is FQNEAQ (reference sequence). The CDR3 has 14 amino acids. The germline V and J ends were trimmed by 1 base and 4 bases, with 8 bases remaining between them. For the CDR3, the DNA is TGTGCCAGCAGCTTAGAGGCCCATTACAATGAGCAGTTCTTC. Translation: CASSLEAHYNEQFF. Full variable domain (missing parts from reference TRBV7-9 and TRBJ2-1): DTGVSQNPRHKITKRGQNVTFRCDPISEHNRLYWYRQTLGQGPEFLTYFQNEAQLEKSRLLSDRFSAERPKGSFSTLEIQRTEQGDSAMYLCASSLEAHYNEQFFGPGTRLTVL.

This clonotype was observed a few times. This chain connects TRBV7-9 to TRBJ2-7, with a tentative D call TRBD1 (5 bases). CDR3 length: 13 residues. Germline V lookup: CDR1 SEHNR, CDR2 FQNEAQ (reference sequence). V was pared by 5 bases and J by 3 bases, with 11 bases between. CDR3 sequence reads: CASSPDSLYEQYF. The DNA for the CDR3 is TGTGCCAGCAGCCCAGACAGCCTCTACGAGCAGTACTTC.

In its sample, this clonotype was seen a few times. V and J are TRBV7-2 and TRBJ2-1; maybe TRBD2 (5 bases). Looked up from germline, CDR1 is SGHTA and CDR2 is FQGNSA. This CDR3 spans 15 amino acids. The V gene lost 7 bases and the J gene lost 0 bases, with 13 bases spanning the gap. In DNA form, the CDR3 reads TGTGCCAGCACCTCCCCGGGGAGCTCCTACAATGAGCAGTTCTTC. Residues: CASTSPGSSYNEQFF.

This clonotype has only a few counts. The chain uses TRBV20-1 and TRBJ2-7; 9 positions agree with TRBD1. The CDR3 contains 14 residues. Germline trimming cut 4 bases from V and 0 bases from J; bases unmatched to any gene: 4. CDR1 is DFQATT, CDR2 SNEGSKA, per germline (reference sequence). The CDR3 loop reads CSAIPGQGSYEQYF. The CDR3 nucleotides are TGCAGTGCTATCCCGGGACAGGGCTCCTACGAGCAGTACTTC.

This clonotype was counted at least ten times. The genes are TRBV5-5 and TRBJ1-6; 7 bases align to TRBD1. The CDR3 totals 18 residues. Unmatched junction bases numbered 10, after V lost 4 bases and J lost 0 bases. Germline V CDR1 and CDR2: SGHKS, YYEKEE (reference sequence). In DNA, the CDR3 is TGTGCCAGCAGCCAACGGAGGGGACAGAGCTCCTATAATTCACCCCTCCACTTT. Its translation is CASSQRRGQSSYNSPLHF.

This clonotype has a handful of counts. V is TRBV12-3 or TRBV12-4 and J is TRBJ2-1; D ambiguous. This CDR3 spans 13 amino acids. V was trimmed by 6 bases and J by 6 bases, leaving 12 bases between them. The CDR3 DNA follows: TGTGCCAGCAGCTCCCGGCGGTCCAATGAGCAGTTCTTC. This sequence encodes CASSSRRSNEQFF.

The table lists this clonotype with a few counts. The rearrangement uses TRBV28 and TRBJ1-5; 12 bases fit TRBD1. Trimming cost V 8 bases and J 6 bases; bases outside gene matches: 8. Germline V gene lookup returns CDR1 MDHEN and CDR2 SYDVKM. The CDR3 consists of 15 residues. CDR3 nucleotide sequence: TGTGCCAGCCGGGGACAGGGGGCGCCCAGTCAGCCCCAGCATTTT. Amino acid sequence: CASRGQGAPSQPQHF.

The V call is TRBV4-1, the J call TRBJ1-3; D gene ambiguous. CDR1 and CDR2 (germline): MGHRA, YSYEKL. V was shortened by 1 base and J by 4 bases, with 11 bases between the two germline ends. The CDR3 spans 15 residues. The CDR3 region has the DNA TGCGCCAGCAGCCAAGTTTGGGGAGGAGGAAACACCATATATTTT. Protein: CASSQVWGGGNTIYF.

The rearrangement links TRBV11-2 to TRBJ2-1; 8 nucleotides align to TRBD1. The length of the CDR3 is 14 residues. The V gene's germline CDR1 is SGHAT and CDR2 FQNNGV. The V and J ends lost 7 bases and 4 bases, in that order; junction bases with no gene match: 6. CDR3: CASTPDRAYNEQFF. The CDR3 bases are TGTGCCAGCACTCCGGACAGGGCGTACAATGAGCAGTTCTTC.

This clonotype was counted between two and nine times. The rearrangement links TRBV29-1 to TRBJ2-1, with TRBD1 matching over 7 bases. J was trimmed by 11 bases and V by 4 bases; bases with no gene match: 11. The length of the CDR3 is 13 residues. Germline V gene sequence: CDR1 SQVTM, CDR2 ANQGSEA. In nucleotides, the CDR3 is TGCAGCGTTGGAGGGACCGACAGGGAGCAGCAGTTCTTC. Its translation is CSVGGTDREQQFF.

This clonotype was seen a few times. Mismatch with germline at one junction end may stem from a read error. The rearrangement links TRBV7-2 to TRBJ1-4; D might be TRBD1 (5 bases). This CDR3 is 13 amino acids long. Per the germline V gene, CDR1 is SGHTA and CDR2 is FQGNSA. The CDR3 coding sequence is TGTGCCAGCAGGTTAGGAAGGGACGAAAAACTGTTTTTT. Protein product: CASRLGRDEKLFF.

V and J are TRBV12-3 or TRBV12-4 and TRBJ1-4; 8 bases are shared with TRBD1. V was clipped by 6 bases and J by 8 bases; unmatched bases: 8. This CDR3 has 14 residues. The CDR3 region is CASSHRGSGEKLFF. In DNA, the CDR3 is TGTGCCAGCAGCCACAGGGGGTCGGGGGAAAAACTGTTTTTT.

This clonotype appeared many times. The CDR3: CSATPIDRGGEYEQYF. The CDR3 region has the DNA TGCAGTGCTACACCAATTGACAGGGGCGGGGAATACGAGCAGTACTTC. This chain links TRBV20-1 with TRBJ2-7; 8 nucleotides match TRBD1. This CDR3 has 16 residues. The germline V gene has CDR1 DFQATT and CDR2 SNEGSKA (reference sequence). The V segment lost 4 bases and the J segment 4 bases; nucleotides outside the gene matches: 15.

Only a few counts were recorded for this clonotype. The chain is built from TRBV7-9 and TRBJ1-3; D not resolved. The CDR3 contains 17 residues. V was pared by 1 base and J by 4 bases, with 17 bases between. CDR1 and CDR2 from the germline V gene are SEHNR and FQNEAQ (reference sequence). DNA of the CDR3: TGTGCCAGCAGCTTAGTTGGGCGGGTTACCCTCGGAAACACCATATATTTT. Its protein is CASSLVGRVTLGNTIYF.